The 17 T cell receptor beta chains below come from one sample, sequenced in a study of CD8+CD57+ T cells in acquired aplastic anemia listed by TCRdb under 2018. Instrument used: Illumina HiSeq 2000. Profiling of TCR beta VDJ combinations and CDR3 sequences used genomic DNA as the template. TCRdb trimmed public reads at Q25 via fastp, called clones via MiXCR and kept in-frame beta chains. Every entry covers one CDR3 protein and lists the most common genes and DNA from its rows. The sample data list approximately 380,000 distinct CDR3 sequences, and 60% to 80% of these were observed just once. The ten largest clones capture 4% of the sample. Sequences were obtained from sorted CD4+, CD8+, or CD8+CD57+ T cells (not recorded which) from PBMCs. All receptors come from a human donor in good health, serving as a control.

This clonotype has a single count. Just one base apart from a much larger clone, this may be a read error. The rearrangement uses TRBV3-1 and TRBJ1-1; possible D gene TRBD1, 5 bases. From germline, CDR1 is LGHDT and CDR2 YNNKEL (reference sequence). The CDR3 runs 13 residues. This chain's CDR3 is CAGSQGANTEAFF. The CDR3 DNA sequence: TGTGCCGGCAGCCAAGGGGCGAACACTGAAGCTTTCTTT.

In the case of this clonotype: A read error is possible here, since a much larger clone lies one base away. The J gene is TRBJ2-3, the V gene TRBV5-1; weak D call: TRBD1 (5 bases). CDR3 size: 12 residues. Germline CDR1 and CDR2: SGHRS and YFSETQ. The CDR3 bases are TGTGCCAGCAGCCTCAGGGTAAATACGCGGTATTTT. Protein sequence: CASSLRVNTRYF.

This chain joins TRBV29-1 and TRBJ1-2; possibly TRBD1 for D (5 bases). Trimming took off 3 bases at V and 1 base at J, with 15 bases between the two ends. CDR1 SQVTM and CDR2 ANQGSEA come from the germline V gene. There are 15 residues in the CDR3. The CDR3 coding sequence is TGCAGCGTTGATGTCCCCAGGGCCTATAACTATGGCTACACCTTC. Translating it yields CSVDVPRAYNYGYTF.

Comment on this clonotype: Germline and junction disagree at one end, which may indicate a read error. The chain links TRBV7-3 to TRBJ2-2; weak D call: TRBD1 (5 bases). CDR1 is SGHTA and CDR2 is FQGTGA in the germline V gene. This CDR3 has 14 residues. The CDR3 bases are TGCGCCAGCAGCGAGCGACAACAGGCCGGGGAGCTGTTTTTT. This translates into CASSERQQAGELFF.

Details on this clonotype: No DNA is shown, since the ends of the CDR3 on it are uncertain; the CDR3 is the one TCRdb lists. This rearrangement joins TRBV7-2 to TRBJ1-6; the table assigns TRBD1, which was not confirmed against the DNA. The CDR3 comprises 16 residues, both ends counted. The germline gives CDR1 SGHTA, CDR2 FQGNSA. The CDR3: CASSLPDQPQHFGLHF.

The CDR3 nucleotides are TGTGCCAGCAGTGTCCGGACAGGGAATCAGCCCCAGTACTTC. This translates into CASSVRTGNQPQYF. This sequence joins TRBV15 and TRBJ1-5; TRBD1 aligns across 8 bases. Judging by the DNA end, TRBJ2-5 fits better; the J call may be wrong. This CDR3 is 14 amino acids long. Germline values: CDR1 LNHNV, CDR2 YYDKDF (reference sequence).

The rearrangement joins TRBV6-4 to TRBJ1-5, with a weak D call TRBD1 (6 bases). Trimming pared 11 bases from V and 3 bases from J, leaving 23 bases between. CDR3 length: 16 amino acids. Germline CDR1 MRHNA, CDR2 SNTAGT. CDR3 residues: CAGNDRSGAANQPQHF. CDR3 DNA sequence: TGTGCCGGCAATGACCGTTCAGGGGCCGCCAATCAGCCCCAGCATTTT.

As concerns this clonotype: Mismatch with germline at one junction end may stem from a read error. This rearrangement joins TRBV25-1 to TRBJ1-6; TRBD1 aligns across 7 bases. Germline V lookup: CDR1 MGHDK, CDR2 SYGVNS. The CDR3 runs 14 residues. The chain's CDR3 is CASSTTGWSSPPYF. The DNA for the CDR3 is TGTGCCAGCAGTACGACAGGGTGGAGTTCACCCCCCTACTTT.

The chain's CDR3 is CASRAPYSLRAVLHF. DNA for the CDR3: TGTGCCAGCAGAGCCCCTTATAGCCTACGTGCAGTACTCCACTTT. The rearrangement links TRBV9 to TRBJ1-6; the D is unclear. Germline-derived CDR1 and CDR2 are SGDLS and YYNGEE. There are 15 residues in the CDR3. V was shortened by 5 bases and J by 16 bases, with 25 bases between the two germline ends.

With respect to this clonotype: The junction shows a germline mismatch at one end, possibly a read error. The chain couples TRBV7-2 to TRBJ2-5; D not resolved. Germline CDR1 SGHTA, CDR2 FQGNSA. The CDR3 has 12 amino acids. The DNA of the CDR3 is TGTACCAACAGCGTAGCTAGTGAGACCCAGTACTTC. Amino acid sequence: CTNSVASETQYF.

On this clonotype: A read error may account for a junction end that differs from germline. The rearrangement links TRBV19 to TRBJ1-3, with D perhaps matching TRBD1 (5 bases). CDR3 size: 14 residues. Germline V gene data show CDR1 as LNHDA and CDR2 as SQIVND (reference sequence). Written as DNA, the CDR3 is TGTGCCAGTAGTCCCCGGGGCTCTGGAAATGACGTATTCTTT. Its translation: CASSPRGSGNDVFF.

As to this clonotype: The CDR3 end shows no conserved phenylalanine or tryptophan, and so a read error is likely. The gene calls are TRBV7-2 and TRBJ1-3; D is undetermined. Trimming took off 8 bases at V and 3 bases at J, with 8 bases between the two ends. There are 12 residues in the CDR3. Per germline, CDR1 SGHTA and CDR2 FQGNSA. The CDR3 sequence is CASGIVGNTIYA. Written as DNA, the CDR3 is TGTGCCAGCGGGATAGTTGGAAACACCATATATGCC.

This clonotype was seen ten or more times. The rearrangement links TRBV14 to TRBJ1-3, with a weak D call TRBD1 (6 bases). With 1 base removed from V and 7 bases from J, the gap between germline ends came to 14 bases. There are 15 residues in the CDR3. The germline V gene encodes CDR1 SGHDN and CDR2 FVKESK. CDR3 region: CASSQVGTGRNTIYF. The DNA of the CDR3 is TGTGCCAGCAGCCAAGTCGGTACAGGGCGGAACACCATATATTTT.

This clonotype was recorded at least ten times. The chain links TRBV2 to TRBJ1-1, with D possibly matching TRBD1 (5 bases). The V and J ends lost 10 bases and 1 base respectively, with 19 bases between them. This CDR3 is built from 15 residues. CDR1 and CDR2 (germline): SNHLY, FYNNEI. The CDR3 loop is CAIKRSGSGNTEAFF. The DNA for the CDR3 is TGTGCCATTAAACGATCAGGGTCCGGGAACACTGAAGCTTTCTTT.

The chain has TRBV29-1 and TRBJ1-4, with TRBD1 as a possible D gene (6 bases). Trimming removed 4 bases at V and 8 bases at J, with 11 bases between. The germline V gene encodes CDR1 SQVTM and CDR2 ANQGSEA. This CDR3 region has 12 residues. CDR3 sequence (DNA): TGCAGCGTTGTGGCAGGGGTCGAAAAACTGTTTTTT. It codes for CSVVAGVEKLFF.

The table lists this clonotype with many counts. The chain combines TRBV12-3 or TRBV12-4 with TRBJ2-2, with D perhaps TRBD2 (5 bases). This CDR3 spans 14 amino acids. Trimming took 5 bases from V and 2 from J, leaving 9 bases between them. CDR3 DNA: TGTGCCAGCAGTGCTGGACTCAACACCGGGGAGCTGTTTTTT. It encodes CASSAGLNTGELFF.

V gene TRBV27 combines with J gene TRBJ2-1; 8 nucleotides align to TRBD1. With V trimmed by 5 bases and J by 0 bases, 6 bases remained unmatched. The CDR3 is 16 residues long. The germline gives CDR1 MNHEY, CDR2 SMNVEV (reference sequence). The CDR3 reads CASSTRQGSSYNEQFF. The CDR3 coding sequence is TGTGCCAGCAGTACAAGACAGGGGAGCTCCTACAATGAGCAGTTCTTC.